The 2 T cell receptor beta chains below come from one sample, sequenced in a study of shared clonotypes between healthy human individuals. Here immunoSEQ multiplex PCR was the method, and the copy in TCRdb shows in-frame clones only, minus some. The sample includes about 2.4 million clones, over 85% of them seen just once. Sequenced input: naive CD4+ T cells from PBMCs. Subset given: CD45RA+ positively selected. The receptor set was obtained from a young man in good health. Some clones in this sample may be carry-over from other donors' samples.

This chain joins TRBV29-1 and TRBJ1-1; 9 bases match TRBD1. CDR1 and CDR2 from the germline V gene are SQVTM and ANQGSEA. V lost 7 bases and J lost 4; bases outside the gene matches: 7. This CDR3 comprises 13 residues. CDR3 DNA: TGCAGCGGCGACAGGGGGAAGAGCACTGAAGCTTTCTTT. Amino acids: CSGDRGKSTEAFF.

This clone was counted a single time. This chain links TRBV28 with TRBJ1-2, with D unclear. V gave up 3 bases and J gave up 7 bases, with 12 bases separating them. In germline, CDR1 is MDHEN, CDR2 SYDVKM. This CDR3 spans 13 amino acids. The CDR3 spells CASSFPGDRGYTF. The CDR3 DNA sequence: TGTGCCAGCAGTTTCCCCGGGGATCGTGGCTACACCTTC.